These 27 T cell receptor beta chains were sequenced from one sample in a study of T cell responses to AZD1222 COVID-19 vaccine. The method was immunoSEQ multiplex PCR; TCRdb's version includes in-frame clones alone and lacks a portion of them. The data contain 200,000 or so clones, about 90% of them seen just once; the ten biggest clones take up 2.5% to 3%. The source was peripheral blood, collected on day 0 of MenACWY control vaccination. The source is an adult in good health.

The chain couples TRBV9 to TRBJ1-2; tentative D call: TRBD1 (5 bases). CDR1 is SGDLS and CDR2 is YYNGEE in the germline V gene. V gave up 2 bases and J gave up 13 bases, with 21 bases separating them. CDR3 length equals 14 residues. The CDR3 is CASSVRSFWQGLTF. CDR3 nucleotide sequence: TGTGCCAGCAGCGTCCGATCGTTCTGGCAGGGACTCACCTTC. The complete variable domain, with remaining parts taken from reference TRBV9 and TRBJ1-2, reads DSGVTQTPKHLITATGQRVTLRCSPRSGDLSVYWYQQSLDQGLQFLIQYYNGEERAKGNILERFSAQQFPDLHSELNLSSLELGDSALYFCASSVRSFWQGLTFGSGTRLTVV.

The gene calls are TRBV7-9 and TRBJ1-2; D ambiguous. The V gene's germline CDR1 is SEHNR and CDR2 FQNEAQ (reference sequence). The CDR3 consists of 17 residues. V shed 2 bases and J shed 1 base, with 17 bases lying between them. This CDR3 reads CASSLRGEGLFNYGYTF. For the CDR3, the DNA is TGTGCCAGCAGCTTACGGGGTGAAGGCCTCTTTAACTATGGCTACACCTTC.

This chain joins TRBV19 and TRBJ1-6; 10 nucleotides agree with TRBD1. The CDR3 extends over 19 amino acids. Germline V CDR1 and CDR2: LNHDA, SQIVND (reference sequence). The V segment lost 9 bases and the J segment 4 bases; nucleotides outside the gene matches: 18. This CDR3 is CARKETGTGESWYNSPLHF. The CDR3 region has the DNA TGTGCCAGAAAAGAGACCGGGACAGGGGAGAGCTGGTATAATTCACCCCTCCACTTT.

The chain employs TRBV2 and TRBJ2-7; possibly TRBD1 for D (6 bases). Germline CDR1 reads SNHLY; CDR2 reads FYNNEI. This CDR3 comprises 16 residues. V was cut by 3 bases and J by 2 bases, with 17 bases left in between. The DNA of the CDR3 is TGTGCCAGCAGTGATGTACAGGGTATCGACACCTACGAGCAGTACTTC. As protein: CASSDVQGIDTYEQYF.

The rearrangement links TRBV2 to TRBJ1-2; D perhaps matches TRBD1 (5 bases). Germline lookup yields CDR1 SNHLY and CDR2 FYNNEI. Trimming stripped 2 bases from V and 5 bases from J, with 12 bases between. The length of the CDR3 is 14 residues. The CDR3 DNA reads TGTGCCAGCAGTGAAAGCGGGGGGAGGTATGGCTACACCTTC. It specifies CASSESGGRYGYTF.

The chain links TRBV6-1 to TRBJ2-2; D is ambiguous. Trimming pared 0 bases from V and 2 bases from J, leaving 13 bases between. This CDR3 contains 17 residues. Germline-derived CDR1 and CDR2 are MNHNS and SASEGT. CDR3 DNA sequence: TGTGCCAGCAGTGAAGCGGGGTGGCTGGGTAACACCGGGGAGCTGTTTTTT. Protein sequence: CASSEAGWLGNTGELFF.

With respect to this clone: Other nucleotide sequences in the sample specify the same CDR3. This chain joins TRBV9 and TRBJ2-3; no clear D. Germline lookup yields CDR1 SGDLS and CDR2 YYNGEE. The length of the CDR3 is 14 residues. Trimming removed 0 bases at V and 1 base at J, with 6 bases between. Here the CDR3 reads CASSVVDGTDTQYF. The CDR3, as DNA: TGTGCCAGCAGCGTAGTAGATGGCACAGATACGCAGTATTTT. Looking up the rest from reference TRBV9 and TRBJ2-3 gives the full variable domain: DSGVTQTPKHLITATGQRVTLRCSPRSGDLSVYWYQQSLDQGLQFLIQYYNGEERAKGNILERFSAQQFPDLHSELNLSSLELGDSALYFCASSVVDGTDTQYFGPGTRLTVL.

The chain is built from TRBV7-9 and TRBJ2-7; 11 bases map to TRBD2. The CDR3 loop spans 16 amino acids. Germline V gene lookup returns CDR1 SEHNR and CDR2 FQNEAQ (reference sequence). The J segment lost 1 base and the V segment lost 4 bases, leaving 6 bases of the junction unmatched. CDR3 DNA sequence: TGTGCCAGCAGCTCCTTACTAGCGGGAGATTCCTACGAGCAGTACTTC. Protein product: CASSSLLAGDSYEQYF.

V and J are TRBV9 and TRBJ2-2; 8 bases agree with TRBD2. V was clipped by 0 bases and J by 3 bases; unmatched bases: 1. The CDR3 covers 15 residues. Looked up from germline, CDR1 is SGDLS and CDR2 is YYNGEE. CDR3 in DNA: TGTGCCAGCAGCGTAGACGGGGGGGACACCGGGGAGCTGTTTTTT. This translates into CASSVDGGDTGELFF.

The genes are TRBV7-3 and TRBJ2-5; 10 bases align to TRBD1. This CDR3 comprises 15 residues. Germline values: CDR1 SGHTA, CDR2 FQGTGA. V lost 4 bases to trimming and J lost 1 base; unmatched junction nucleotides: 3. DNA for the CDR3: TGTGCCAGCAGCTCGGGACAGGGGCCCCAAGAGACCCAGTACTTC. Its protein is CASSSGQGPQETQYF. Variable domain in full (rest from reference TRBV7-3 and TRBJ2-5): GAGVSQTPSNKVTEKGKYVELRCDPISGHTALYWYRQSLGQGPEFLIYFQGTGAADDSGLPNDRFFAVRPEGSVSTLKIQRTERGDSAVYLCASSSGQGPQETQYFGPGTRLLVL.

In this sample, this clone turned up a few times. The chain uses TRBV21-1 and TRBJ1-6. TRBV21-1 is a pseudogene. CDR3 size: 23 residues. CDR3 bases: TGTGCCAGCAACCGTTCTCCAGGTGCCGGTCCCGGGTGTCGGAGCTCCTATAATTCACCCCTCCACTTT. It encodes CASNRSPGAGPGCRSSYNSPLHF.

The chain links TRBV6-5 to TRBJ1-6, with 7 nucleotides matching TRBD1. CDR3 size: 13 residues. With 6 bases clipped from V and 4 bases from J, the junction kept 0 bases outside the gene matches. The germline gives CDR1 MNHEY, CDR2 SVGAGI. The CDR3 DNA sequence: TGTGCCAGCAGGGGACAGTATAATTCACCCCTCCACTTT. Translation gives CASRGQYNSPLHF.

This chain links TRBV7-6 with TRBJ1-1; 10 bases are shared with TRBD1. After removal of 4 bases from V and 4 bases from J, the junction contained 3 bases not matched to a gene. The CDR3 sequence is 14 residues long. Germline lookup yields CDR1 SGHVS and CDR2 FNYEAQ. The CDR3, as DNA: TGTGCCAGCAGCTCCGGGACAGGGGTCACTGAAGCTTTCTTT. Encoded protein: CASSSGTGVTEAFF.

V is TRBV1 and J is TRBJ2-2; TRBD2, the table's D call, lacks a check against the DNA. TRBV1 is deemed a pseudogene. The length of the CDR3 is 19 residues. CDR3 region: CTSSQELPTSGSITGELFF. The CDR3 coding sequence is TGCACCAGCAGCCAAGAATTACCGACTAGCGGGAGCATCACCGGGGAGCTGTTTTTT.

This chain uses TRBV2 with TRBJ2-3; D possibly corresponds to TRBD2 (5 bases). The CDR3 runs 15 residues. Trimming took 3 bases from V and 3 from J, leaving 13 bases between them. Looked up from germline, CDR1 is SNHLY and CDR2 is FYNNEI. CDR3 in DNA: TGTGCCAGCAGTGAGCCCATTGGACTGACAGATACGCAGTATTTT. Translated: CASSEPIGLTDTQYF.

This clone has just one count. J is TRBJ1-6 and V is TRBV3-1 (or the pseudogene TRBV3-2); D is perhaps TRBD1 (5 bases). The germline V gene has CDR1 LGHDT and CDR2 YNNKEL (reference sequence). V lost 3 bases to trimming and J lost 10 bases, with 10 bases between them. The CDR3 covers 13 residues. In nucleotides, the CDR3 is TGTGCCAGCAGCCAGTCCAGGGACTCACCCCTCCACTTT. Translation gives CASSQSRDSPLHF.

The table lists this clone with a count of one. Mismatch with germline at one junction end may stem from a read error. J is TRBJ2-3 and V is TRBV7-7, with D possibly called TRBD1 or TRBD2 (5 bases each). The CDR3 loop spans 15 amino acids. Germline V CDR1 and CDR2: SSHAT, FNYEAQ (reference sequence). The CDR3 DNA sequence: TGTGCTAGCAGCCAGACCGGGGCTTGGTCAGATACGCAGTATTTT. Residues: CASSQTGAWSDTQYF. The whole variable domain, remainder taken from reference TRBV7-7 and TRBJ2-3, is GAGVSQSPRYKVTKRGQDVTLRCDPISSHATLYWYQQALGQGPEFLTYFNYEAQPDKSGLPSDRFSAERPEGSISTLTIQRTEQRDSAMYRCASSQTGAWSDTQYFGPGTRLTVL.

CDR3 residues: CASSLESVNTEAFF. CDR3 coding DNA: TGCGCCAGCAGCTTGGAGTCCGTTAACACTGAAGCTTTCTTT. The chain joins TRBV5-1 to TRBJ1-1, with D uncertain. The CDR3 loop spans 14 amino acids. CDR1 and CDR2 from the germline V gene are SGHRS and YFSETQ. V was cut by 0 bases and J by 2 bases, with 8 bases left in between. Full variable domain (rest looked up from reference TRBV5-1 and TRBJ1-1): KAGVTQTPRYLIKTRGQQVTLSCSPISGHRSVSWYQQTPGQGLQFLFEYFSETQRNKGNFPGRFSGRQFSNSRSEMNVSTLELGDSALYLCASSLESVNTEAFFGQGTRLTVV.

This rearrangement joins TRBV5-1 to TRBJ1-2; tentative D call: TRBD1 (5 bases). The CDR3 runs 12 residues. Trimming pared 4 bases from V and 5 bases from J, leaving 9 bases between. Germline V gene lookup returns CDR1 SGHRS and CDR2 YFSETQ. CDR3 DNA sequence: TGCGCCAGCAGCCCGGGGCCTTATGGCTACACCTTC. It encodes CASSPGPYGYTF.

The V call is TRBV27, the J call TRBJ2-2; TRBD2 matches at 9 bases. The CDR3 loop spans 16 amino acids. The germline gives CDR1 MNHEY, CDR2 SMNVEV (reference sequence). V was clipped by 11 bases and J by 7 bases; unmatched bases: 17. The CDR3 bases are TGTGCCGCCAAAAGGGGATGGACTAGCGTTGACGGGGAGCTGTTTTTT. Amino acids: CAAKRGWTSVDGELFF.

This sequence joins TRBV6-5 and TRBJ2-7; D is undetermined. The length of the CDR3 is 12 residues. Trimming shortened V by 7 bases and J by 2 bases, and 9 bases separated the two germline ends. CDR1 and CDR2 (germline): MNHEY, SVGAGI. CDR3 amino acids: CASIRGTYEQYF. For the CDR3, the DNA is TGTGCCAGCATAAGAGGTACCTACGAGCAGTACTTC.

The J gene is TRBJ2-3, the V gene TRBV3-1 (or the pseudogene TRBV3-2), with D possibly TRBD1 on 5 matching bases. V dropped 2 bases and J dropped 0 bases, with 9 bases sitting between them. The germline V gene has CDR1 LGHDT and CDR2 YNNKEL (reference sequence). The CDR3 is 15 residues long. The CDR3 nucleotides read TGTGCCAGCAGCCAAACCCGACAGAGCACAGATACGCAGTATTTT. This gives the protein CASSQTRQSTDTQYF.

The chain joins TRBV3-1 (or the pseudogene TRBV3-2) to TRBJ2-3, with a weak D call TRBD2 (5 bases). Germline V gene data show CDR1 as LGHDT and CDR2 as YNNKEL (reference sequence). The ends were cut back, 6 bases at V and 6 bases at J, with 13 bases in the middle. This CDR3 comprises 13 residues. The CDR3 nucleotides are TGTGCCAGCAGACTAGGAAGATCGGATACGCAGTATTTT. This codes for CASRLGRSDTQYF.

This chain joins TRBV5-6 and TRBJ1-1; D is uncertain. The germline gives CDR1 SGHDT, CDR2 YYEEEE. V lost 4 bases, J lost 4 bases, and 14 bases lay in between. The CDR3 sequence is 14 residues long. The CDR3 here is CASSGTWGSTEAFF. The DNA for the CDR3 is TGTGCCAGCAGCGGAACTTGGGGAAGCACTGAAGCTTTCTTT.

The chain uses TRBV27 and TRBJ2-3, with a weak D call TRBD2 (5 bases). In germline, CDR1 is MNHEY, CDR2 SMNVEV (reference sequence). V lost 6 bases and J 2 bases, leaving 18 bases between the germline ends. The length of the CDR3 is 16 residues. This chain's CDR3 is CASRLLSAAFTDTQYF. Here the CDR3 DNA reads TGTGCCAGCAGACTGCTCTCAGCGGCCTTCACAGATACGCAGTATTTT.

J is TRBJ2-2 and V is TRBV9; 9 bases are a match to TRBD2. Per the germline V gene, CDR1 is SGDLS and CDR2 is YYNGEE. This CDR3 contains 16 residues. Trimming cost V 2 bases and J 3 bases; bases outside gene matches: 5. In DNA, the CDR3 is TGTGCCAGCAGCGTTTTGCGGGAGGGCCACACCGGGGAGCTGTTTTTT. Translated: CASSVLREGHTGELFF.

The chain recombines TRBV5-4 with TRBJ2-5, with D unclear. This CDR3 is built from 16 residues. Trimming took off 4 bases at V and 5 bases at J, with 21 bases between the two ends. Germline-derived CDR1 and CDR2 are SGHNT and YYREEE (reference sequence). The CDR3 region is CASSPGGPNGLETQYF. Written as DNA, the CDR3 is TGTGCCAGCAGCCCGGGCGGACCCAACGGGTTGGAGACCCAGTACTTC.